This is a list of T cell receptor beta chains from one sample in a study of Ad26.COV2.S vaccination and SARS-CoV-2 variants. The table came from immunoSEQ multiplex PCR; TCRdb's copy has only in-frame clones and leaves some out. Of about 460,000 clones in the sample, roughly 87% were seen once. The input for sequencing was peripheral blood, taken in a trial of Ad26.COV2.S vaccine versus placebo. The origin of the receptors is a person aged 18-65 years who received the Ad26.COV2.S COVID-19 vaccine or a placebo. Each CDR3 is given with its conserved first and last residue. Fields, in order: V gene, J gene, D gene, CDR3 length, clone size, CDR3 DNA, CDR3 protein. D genes are given only for firm matches. Clone size, where shown, is once, few, many, or a class for clones that have expanded.

TRBV11-2,TRBJ2-7,TRBD1,16,-,TGTGCCAGCAGCTTAGTTTCCGGGACAGGGGTCTACGAGCAGTACTTC,CASSLVSGTGVYEQYF
TRBV7-7,TRBJ2-5,-,15,-,TGTGCTAGCAGCCCGAACAGGGGAGGAAGAGAGACCCAGTACTTC,CASSPNRGGRETQYF
TRBV27,TRBJ2-7,TRBD1,14,once,TGTGCCAGCAGTTCGACAGGGACGATTTACGAGCAGTACTTC,CASSSTGTIYEQYF
TRBV11-2,TRBJ2-1,TRBD2,16,-,TGTGCCAGCAGCTTGGGGGGACTAGTGGACTACAATGAGCAGTTCTTC,CASSLGGLVDYNEQFF
TRBV30,TRBJ2-5,TRBD2,13,-,TGTGCCTGGAGTGAAGCGGGGGAAGAGACCCAGTACTTC,CAWSEAGEETQYF
TRBV2,TRBJ2-1,TRBD2,14,-,TGTGCCAGCAGTGAACTAGCGGGGTACAATGAGCAGTTCTTC,CASSELAGYNEQFF
TRBV7-2,TRBJ2-5,TRBD2,14,-,TGTGCCAGCAGCTTTACTAGCGGTAAAGAGACCCAGTACTTC,CASSFTSGKETQYF
TRBV5-1,TRBJ2-2,-,15,once,TGCGCCAGCAGCTTGGTTTTAAGCGGAGATGGGGAGCTGTTTTTT,CASSLVLSGDGELFF
TRBV21-1,TRBJ1-2,-,13,-,TGTGCCAGCGCAGCCCGACAGGGGCAGGGCTACACCTTC,CASAARQGQGYTF
TRBV28,TRBJ2-2,TRBD2,16,-,TGTGCCAGCAGTGGTTGGCGGGAGCAGAACACCGGGGAGCTGTTTTTT,CASSGWREQNTGELFF
TRBV29-1,TRBJ1-1,-,12,-,TGCAGCGCTGGGACTGTAATCACTGAAGCTTTCTTT,CSAGTVITEAFF
TRBV18,TRBJ1-1,-,14,-,TGTGCCAGCTCACCATCACAGACGAACACTGAAGCTTTCTTT,CASSPSQTNTEAFF
TRBV27,TRBJ1-2,-,15,-,TGTGCCAGCAGCCCTAACGTGGCGCCCACCTATGGCTACACCTTC,CASSPNVAPTYGYTF
TRBV5-6,TRBJ2-1,-,13,-,TGTGCCAGCAGCTTGGACAGGGCTAATGAGCAGTTCTTC,CASSLDRANEQFF
TRBV14,TRBJ2-3,-,13,-,TGTGCCAGCAGCCAAGAGTTGGCGGATACGCAGTATTTT,CASSQELADTQYF
TRBV11-2,TRBJ2-7,TRBD1,17,-,TGTGCCAGCAGCTTAGATTTCGGTGAGACAGGGGGCCACGAGCAGTACTTC,CASSLDFGETGGHEQYF
TRBV7-6,TRBJ2-7,-,13,-,TGTGCCAGCAGCTCCCCCGAGGTATACGAGCAGTACTTC,CASSSPEVYEQYF
TRBV9,TRBJ2-3,TRBD1,15,-,TGTGCCAGCAGCGCACAGGGGGGTGGGACAGATACGCAGTATTTT,CASSAQGGGTDTQYF
TRBV15,TRBJ2-1,TRBD2,15,-,TGTGCCACCAGCAGTAGCGGGAACTCCTACAATGAGCAGTTCTTC,CATSSSGNSYNEQFF
TRBV7-9,TRBJ2-1,-,11,once,TGTGCCAGCAGCTTTGGCCTTGAGCAGTTCTTC,CASSFGLEQFF
TRBV9,TRBJ2-1,TRBD1,14,-,TGTGCCAGCAGCGTCCAGGGGGCTGGCAATGAGCAGTTCTTC,CASSVQGAGNEQFF
TRBV6-2/TRBV6-3,TRBJ1-5,-,14,few,TGTGCCAGCAGTTTTGGGCCCGAGGTCTCGCCCCAGCATTTT,CASSFGPEVSPQHF
TRBV6-5,TRBJ1-1,-,13,-,TGTGCCAGCAGTTACGGGGGGGGGACTGAAGCTTTCTTT,CASSYGGGTEAFF
TRBV4-1,TRBJ1-2,-,14,-,TGCGCCAGCAGCCGAGGACAGCTTAACTATGGCTACACCTTC,CASSRGQLNYGYTF
TRBV13,TRBJ1-1,-,11,-,TGTGCCAGCAGCCTTTACACTGAAGCTTTCTTT,CASSLYTEAFF
TRBV5-5,TRBJ2-7,-,13,-,TGTGCCAGCAGCTTGTATCTGTCCTACGAGCAGTACTTC,CASSLYLSYEQYF
TRBV9,TRBJ2-3,TRBD2,16,-,TGTGCCAGCAGCCCACTAGCGGGGCCTAGCACAGATACGCAGTATTTT,CASSPLAGPSTDTQYF
TRBV28,TRBJ1-2,-,14,-,TGTGCCAGCACCTCTCCAGGGGAGGCCTATGGCTACACCTTC,CASTSPGEAYGYTF
TRBV7-2,TRBJ1-2,TRBD1,16,-,TGTGCCAGCAGCTTAGCCTGGGACAGGGTTTCATATGGCTACACCTTC,CASSLAWDRVSYGYTF
TRBV28,TRBJ2-7,TRBD1,14,-,TGTGCCAGCAGTTTCTTTGACAGGGGGATAGAGCAGTACTTC,CASSFFDRGIEQYF
TRBV2,TRBJ2-5,-,14,once,TGTGCCAGCAGTGATGATGCGGGCCAAGAGACCCAGTACTTC,CASSDDAGQETQYF
TRBV7-9,TRBJ1-6,-,15,-,TGTGCCAGCAGCTTATCCTACTCCTATAATTCACCCCTCCACTTT,CASSLSYSYNSPLHF
TRBV11-3,TRBJ2-7,-,17,-,TGTGCCAGCAGCCCAAAAGGAAGGACAGAACGCCCCTACGAGCAGTACTTC,CASSPKGRTERPYEQYF
TRBV28,TRBJ2-3,-,16,-,TGTGCCAGCAGTCCGGTGGGGTCGCGGCCCACAGATACGCAGTATTTT,CASSPVGSRPTDTQYF
TRBV2,TRBJ2-1,-,15,-,TGTGCCAGTAACACGGAGAAAACGGGTCTCAATGAGCAGTTCTTC,CASNTEKTGLNEQFF
TRBV18,TRBJ2-5,-,13,-,TGTGCCAGCTCACCGGGGCTCCAAGAGACCCAGTACTTC,CASSPGLQETQYF
TRBV24-1,TRBJ1-4,-,18,-,TGTGCCACCAGTGATTCATCCGACAGTACTGCAACTAATGAAAAACTGTTTTTT,CATSDSSDSTATNEKLFF
TRBV5-5,TRBJ1-5,TRBD1,15,once,TGTGCCAGCAGTTTAACAGGGGGCTCACATCAGCCCCAGCATTTT,CASSLTGGSHQPQHF
TRBV6-6,TRBJ2-5,-,15,-,TGTGCCAGCAGCGACGAGTGGAGGGGCCATGGGACCCAGTACTTC,CASSDEWRGHGTQYF
TRBV29-1,TRBJ2-1,-,13,-,TGCAGCGCCCGCAGGGAGACCTACAATGAGCAGTTCTTC,CSARRETYNEQFF
TRBV5-1,TRBJ2-2,-,15,-,TGCGCCAGCAGCTTGTGGACTACAAACACCGGGGAGCTGTTTTTT,CASSLWTTNTGELFF
TRBV28,TRBJ1-2,TRBD1,17,-,TGTGCCAGCGGAAGCCGGGACAGGGGTCCATTGGGATATGGCTACACCTTC,CASGSRDRGPLGYGYTF